This entry features one T cell receptor (beta chain) sequence. J lost 4 bases, V lost 4 bases, and 3 bases had no gene match. This CDR3 region has 15 residues. Germline V gives CDR1 ENHRY, CDR2 SYGVKD. Assay used: immunoSEQ multiplex PCR; TCRdb lists only in-frame clones, some missing. The sample carries 140,000 to 150,000 clones, over 70% recorded once. This specimen belongs to a study of blood T cell repertoires in COVID-19. Study summary: Samples of COVID-19 (acute and convalescent) were obtained from the United States, Italy and Spain.

The sequencing input was peripheral blood. The chain uses TRBV10-3 and TRBJ2-2; 10 nucleotides line up with TRBD2. This clonotype originated in a man between 65 and 79 years old who had recovered from COVID-19. The chain's CDR3 is CAISGLAGLTGELFF. CDR3 DNA sequence: TGTGCCATCAGTGGACTAGCGGGCCTCACCGGGGAGCTGTTTTTT.